This TCR beta chain was identified during a study of blood T cell repertoires in COVID-19. V shed 5 bases, J shed 8 bases, and the junction held 3 bases outside the gene matches. CDR3 size: 13 residues. This clone was counted once. The same CDR3 can be traced to other DNA sequences in this sample. This table comes from immunoSEQ multiplex PCR, and its TCRdb copy is limited to in-frame clones, with some not included. The sample contains more than 300,000 clones, under 90% of which appear only once. This sequence joins TRBV12-3 or TRBV12-4 and TRBJ1-6, with 7 bases identical to TRBD1. Sequenced: peripheral blood. The sequence derives from a woman in her 30s with COVID-19, enrolled during active disease. This CDR3 is CASSLTGDSPLHF. The CDR3 coding sequence is TGTGCCAGCAGTCTCACAGGGGATTCACCCCTCCACTTT.